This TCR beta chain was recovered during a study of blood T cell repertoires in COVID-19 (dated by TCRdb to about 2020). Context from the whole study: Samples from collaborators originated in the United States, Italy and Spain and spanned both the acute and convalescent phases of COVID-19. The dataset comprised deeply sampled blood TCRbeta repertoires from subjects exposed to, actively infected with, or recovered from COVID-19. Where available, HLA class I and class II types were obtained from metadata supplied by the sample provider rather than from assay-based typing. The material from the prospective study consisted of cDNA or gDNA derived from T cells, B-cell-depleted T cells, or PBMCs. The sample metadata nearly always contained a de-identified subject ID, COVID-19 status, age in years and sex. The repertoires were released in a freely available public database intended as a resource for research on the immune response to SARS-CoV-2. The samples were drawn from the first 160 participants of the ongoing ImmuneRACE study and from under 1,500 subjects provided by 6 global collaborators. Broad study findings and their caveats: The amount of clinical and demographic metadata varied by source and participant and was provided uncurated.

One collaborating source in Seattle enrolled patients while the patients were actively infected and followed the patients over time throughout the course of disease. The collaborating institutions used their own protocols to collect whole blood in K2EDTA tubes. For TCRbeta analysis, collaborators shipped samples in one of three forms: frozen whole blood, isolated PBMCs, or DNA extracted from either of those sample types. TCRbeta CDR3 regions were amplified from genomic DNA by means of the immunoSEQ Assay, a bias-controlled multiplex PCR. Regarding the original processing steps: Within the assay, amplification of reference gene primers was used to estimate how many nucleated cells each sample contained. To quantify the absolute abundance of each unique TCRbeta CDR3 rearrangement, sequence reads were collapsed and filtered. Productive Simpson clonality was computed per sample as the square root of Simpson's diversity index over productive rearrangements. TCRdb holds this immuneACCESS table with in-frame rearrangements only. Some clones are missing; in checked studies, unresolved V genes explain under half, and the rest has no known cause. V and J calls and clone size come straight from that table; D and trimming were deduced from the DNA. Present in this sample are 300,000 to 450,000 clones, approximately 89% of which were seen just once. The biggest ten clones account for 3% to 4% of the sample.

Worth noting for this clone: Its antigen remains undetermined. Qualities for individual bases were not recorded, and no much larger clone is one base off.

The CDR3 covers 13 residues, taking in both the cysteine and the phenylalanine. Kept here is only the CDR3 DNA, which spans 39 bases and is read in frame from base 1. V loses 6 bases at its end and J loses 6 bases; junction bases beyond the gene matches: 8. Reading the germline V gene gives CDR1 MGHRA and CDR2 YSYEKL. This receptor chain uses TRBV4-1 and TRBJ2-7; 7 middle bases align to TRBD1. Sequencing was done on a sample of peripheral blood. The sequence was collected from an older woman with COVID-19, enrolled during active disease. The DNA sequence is TGCGCCAGCAGTCAGGGGGAACGAAGCGAGCAGTACTTC. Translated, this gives CASSQGERSEQYF.